The 9 T cell receptor beta chains in this list originate from one sample, sequenced in a study of blood T cell repertoires in COVID-19. Repertoires were generated with immunoSEQ multiplex PCR, while TCRdb's copy carries only in-frame clones and drops some. The sample holds about 17,000 clones, 70% to 90% seen once. Sequencing was carried out using peripheral blood. These receptors were taken from a human donor with active COVID-19. The donor label of this sample is uncertain.

The chain couples TRBV6-2 or TRBV6-3 to TRBJ2-1, with TRBD2 as a possible D gene (6 bases). CDR3 length: 17 residues. Trimming took off 0 bases at V and 9 bases at J, with 21 bases between the two ends. The germline V gene encodes CDR1 MNHEY and CDR2 SVGEGT. The CDR3 DNA reads TGTGCCAGCAGTTACTCGGGGGAGGCTAGTGGTTTCGGTGAGCAGTTCTTC. The encoded protein is CASSYSGEASGFGEQFF.

By sample share, this clone is medium-sized (0.01 to 0.1%). The V call is TRBV5-8, the J call TRBJ2-4; tentatively, D is TRBD1 (7 bases). CDR1 and CDR2 from the germline V gene are SGHTS and YDEGEE. The CDR3 is 16 amino acids. Trimming cost V 4 bases and J 0 bases, with 14 bases left between them. The CDR3 DNA reads TGTGCCAGCAGCGCGGGACAGACTCTAGCCAAAAACATTCAGTACTTC. It is translated as CASSAGQTLAKNIQYF.

The CDR3 bases are TGTGCCAGCACCCCACGCGAGGCCTCGTATAATGAGCAGTTCTTC. It specifies CASTPREASYNEQFF. V and J are TRBV7-8 and TRBJ2-1; D remains unclear. Trimming stripped 7 bases from V and 7 bases from J, with 20 bases between. CDR3 size: 15 residues. CDR1 and CDR2 from the germline V gene are SGHVS and FQNEAQ.

The chain links TRBV6-2 or TRBV6-3 to TRBJ1-6; D is uncertain. This CDR3 region has 17 residues. Trimming took off 0 bases at V and 7 bases at J, with 16 bases between the two ends. From germline, CDR1 is MNHEY and CDR2 SVGEGT. The CDR3 protein is CASSYSRQLRQNSPLHF. The CDR3 nucleotides read TGTGCCAGCAGTTACTCGAGACAACTCCGGCAAAATTCACCCCTCCACTTT.

This sequence joins TRBV27 and TRBJ1-4; tentatively, D is TRBD1 (5 bases). V lost 5 bases and J lost 7, with 17 bases in between. Germline values: CDR1 MNHEY, CDR2 SMNVEV (reference sequence). The CDR3 runs 15 residues. The CDR3 DNA reads as TGTGCCAGCAGTCACGCGGGACGAGAGGCTGAAAAACTGTTTTTT. Translation gives CASSHAGREAEKLFF.

This chain links TRBV5-1 with TRBJ2-2; D gene ambiguous. V lost 4 bases and J 7 bases, leaving 20 bases between the germline ends. The CDR3 is made up of 16 amino acids. Germline V gene data show CDR1 as SGHRS and CDR2 as YFSETQ. The CDR3 sequence: CASSPWAGLGYGELFF. In DNA, the CDR3 is TGCGCCAGCAGCCCCTGGGCAGGTCTTGGTTACGGGGAGCTGTTTTTT.

About this clone: One end of the junction fails to match germline, which may point to a read error. The CDR3 sequence: CASSWTGTGGRELFF. CDR3 coding DNA: TGCGCCAGCAGCTGGACCGGGACAGGGGGCAGAGAGCTGTTCTTC. This rearrangement joins TRBV5-1 to TRBJ2-1; 12 bases are shared with TRBD1. Germline assignment: CDR1 SGHRS and CDR2 YFSETQ. The CDR3 runs to 15 residues.

The chain links TRBV19 to TRBJ1-1, with TRBD1 matching 7 bases. Looked up from germline, CDR1 is LNHDA and CDR2 is SQIVND (reference sequence). This CDR3 region has 15 residues. The V segment lost 3 bases and the J segment 0 bases; nucleotides outside the gene matches: 4. CDR3 loop: CASSIGQALNTEAFF. CDR3 coding DNA: TGTGCCAGTAGTATCGGACAGGCGTTGAACACTGAAGCTTTCTTT.

J is TRBJ2-1 and V is TRBV7-2; TRBD1 matches 7 bases. CDR1 and CDR2 (germline): SGHTA, FQGNSA. The CDR3 is made up of 15 amino acids. V dropped 0 bases and J dropped 4; count of bases not matched to a gene: 3. The DNA of the CDR3 is TGTGCCAGCAGCTTAGCGGGACAGACTTACAATGAGCAGTTCTTC. Translated: CASSLAGQTYNEQFF.